Listed here are 7 T cell receptor beta chains from one sample, sequenced in a study of blood T cell repertoires in COVID-19. Clones were sequenced by immunoSEQ multiplex PCR, and TCRdb holds only the in-frame ones, with some missing. The sample holds 100,000 or so clones; around 74% are singletons and the top ten take just under 20%. Sequenced: peripheral blood. These receptors came from a woman aged 70 to 79 with acute or convalescent COVID-19.

This chain links TRBV14 with TRBJ2-1, with 7 bases fitting TRBD1. The trim removed 4 bases at V and 0 bases at J, leaving 3 bases unmatched. The germline gives CDR1 SGHDN, CDR2 FVKESK. The CDR3 consists of 15 residues. The CDR3 DNA follows: TGTGCCAGCAGCCCGGACAGGAACTCCTACAATGAGCAGTTCTTC. Its protein product is CASSPDRNSYNEQFF. Combining the CDR3 with reference TRBV14 and TRBJ2-1 gives the whole variable domain EAGVTQFPSHSVIEKGQTVTLRCDPISGHDNLYWYRRVMGKEIKFLLHFVKESKQDESGMPNNRFLAERTGGTYSTLKVQPAELEDSGVYFCASSPDRNSYNEQFFGPGTRLTVL.

This clone was seen a few times. The CDR3 nucleotides read TGTGCCAGCAGTCCGAGGCTCGTACGGGGGGATCGACTACAAGAGACCCAGTACTTC. This sequence encodes CASSPRLVRGDRLQETQYF. The V and J genes are TRBV27 and TRBJ2-5; TRBD2 aligns across 7 bases. Per germline, CDR1 MNHEY and CDR2 SMNVEV (reference sequence). The J segment lost 2 bases and the V segment lost 5 bases, leaving 20 bases of the junction unmatched. This CDR3 contains 19 residues.

This sequence joins TRBV7-2 and TRBJ2-1, with D unresolved. Germline V lookup: CDR1 SGHTA, CDR2 FQGNSA. The V end was cut by 1 base, the J end by 7 bases, with 14 bases between. CDR3 length: 15 residues. The CDR3 reads CASSLETGPNNEQFF. CDR3 nucleotide sequence: TGTGCCAGCAGCTTAGAGACGGGTCCGAATAATGAGCAGTTCTTC.

This chain connects TRBV18 to TRBJ1-1; no clear D gene. Trimming pared 6 bases from V and 2 bases from J, leaving 13 bases between. Per germline, CDR1 KGHSH and CDR2 LQKENI. The CDR3 covers 14 residues. The CDR3, as DNA: TGTGCCAGCTCCGGCGGGAGAGATAACACTGAAGCTTTCTTT. Translating it yields CASSGGRDNTEAFF.

This clone was seen only a few times. V usage is TRBV3-1 (or the pseudogene TRBV3-2) and J usage is TRBJ1-5, with D tentatively TRBD1 (5 bases). This CDR3 is 13 amino acids long. Germline-derived CDR1 and CDR2 are LGHDT and YNNKEL (reference sequence). The ends were cut back, 0 bases at V and 7 bases at J, with 7 bases in the middle. DNA for the CDR3: TGTGCCAGCAGCCAAGATCGGGGGCAGCCCCAGCATTTT. Protein product: CASSQDRGQPQHF.

The chain employs TRBV10-2 and TRBJ1-6; perhaps TRBD1 as D (5 bases). This CDR3 contains 12 residues. Germline assignment: CDR1 WSHSY and CDR2 SAAADI. V lost 6 bases to trimming and J lost 10 bases, with 10 bases between them. The CDR3 DNA reads TGCGCCAGCAGGAACCAGGGCTCACCCCTCCACTTT. Translated: CASRNQGSPLHF.

The rearrangement joins TRBV4-1 to TRBJ2-3; the D is unclear. Trimming removed 1 base at V and 2 bases at J, with 10 bases between. Germline V gene lookup returns CDR1 MGHRA and CDR2 YSYEKL. This CDR3 is built from 15 residues. The CDR3 bases are TGCGCCAGCAGCCAAGGTTGGAGTAACACAGATACGCAGTATTTT. Translated: CASSQGWSNTDTQYF.